This T cell receptor (beta chain) comes out of a study of T cell changes during pregnancy in multiple sclerosis. V was clipped by 7 bases and J by 1 base, with 14 bases between them. The CDR3 spans 14 residues. CDR1 SQVTM and CDR2 ANQGSEA come from the germline V gene. Data came from immunoSEQ multiplex PCR; TCRdb stores just in-frame clones and leaves some out. The table records approximately 51,000 clones, around 94% of them present only once. The clonotype was recovered from a female donor with multiple sclerosis, enrolled in a pregnancy study. The chain combines TRBV29-1 with TRBJ1-3, with TRBD1 as a possible D gene (5 bases). This sample comprised CD4+ T cells from peripheral blood mononuclear cells, obtained in the second trimester of pregnancy. CDR3 coding DNA: TGCAGCGCAACAGGTCTCCCTTCTGGAAACACCATATATTTT. Translation: CSATGLPSGNTIYF.